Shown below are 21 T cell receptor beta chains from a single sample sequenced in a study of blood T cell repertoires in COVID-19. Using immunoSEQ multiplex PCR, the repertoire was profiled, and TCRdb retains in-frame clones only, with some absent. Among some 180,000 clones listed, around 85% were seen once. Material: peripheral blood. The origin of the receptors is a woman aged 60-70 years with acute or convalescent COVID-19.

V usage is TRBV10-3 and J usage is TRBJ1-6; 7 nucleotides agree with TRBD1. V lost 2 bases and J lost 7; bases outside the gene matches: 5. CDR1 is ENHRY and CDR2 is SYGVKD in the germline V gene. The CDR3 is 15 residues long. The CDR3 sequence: CAISEDRASNSPLHF. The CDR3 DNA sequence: TGTGCCATCAGTGAGGACAGGGCCTCAAATTCACCCCTCCACTTT.

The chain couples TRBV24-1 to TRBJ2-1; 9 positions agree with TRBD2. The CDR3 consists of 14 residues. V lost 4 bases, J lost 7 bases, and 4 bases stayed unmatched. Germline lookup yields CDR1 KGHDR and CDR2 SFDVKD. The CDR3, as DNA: TGTGCCACCAGTGACTCGGGACTAGCTAATGAGCAGTTCTTC. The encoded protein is CATSDSGLANEQFF.

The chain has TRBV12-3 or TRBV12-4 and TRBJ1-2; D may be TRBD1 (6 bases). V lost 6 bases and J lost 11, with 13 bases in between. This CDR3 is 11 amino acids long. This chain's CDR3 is CASSTRGAYTF. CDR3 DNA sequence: TGTGCCAGCAGCACCCGGGGGGCTTACACCTTC.

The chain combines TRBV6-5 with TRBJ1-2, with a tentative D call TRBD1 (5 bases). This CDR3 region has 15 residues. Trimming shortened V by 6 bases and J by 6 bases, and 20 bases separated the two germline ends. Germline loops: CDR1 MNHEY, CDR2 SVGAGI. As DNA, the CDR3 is TGTGCCAGCAGCTCCTTAGGGGCGTCCCGGGATGGCTACACCTTC. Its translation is CASSSLGASRDGYTF.

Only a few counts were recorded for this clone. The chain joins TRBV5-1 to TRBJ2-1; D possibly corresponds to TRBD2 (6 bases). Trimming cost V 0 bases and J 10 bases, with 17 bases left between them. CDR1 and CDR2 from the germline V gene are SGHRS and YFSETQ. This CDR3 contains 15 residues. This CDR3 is CASSLVPGQRGEQFF. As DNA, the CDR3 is TGCGCCAGCAGCTTGGTTCCAGGGCAACGGGGGGAGCAGTTCTTC. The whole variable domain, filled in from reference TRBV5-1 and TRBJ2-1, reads KAGVTQTPRYLIKTRGQQVTLSCSPISGHRSVSWYQQTPGQGLQFLFEYFSETQRNKGNFPGRFSGRQFSNSRSEMNVSTLELGDSALYLCASSLVPGQRGEQFFGPGTRLTVL.

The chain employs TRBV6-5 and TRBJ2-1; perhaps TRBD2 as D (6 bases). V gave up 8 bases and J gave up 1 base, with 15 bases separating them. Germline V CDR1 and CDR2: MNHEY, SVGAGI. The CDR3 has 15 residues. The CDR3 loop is CASRKERESYNEQFF. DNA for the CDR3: TGTGCCAGCCGAAAGGAACGGGAGTCCTACAATGAGCAGTTCTTC.

The CDR3 sequence is CASSLAGQGTNGANVLTF. In nucleotides, the CDR3 is TGTGCCAGCAGTTTAGCCGGACAGGGAACTAATGGGGCCAACGTCCTGACTTTC. The gene calls are TRBV28 and TRBJ2-6; TRBD1 aligns across 8 bases. The CDR3 spans 18 residues. Germline CDR1 MDHEN, CDR2 SYDVKM. Trimming took 2 bases from V and 3 from J; bases not matched to a gene: 9. The full variable domain, rest sourced from reference TRBV28 and TRBJ2-6, is DVKVTQSSRYLVKRTGEKVFLECVQDMDHENMFWYRQDPGLGLRLIYFSYDVKMKEKGDIPEGYSVSREKKERFSLILESASTNQTSMYLCASSLAGQGTNGANVLTFGAGSRLTVL.

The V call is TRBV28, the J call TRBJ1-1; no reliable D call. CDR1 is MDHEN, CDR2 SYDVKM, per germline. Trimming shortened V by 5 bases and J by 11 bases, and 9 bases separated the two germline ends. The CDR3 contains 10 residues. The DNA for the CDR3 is TGTGCCAGCAGTCATACAAACGCTTTCTTT. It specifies CASSHTNAFF. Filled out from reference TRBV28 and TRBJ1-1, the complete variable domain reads DVKVTQSSRYLVKRTGEKVFLECVQDMDHENMFWYRQDPGLGLRLIYFSYDVKMKEKGDIPEGYSVSREKKERFSLILESASTNQTSMYLCASSHTNAFFGQGTRLTVV.

The CDR3 nucleotides read TGTGCCATCAGTAAGAACGGACCGACAGGGGAGTATGAGCAGTTCTTC. Residues: CAISKNGPTGEYEQFF. The J gene is TRBJ2-1, the V gene TRBV10-3, with 8 bases identical to TRBD1. CDR1 is ENHRY, CDR2 SYGVKD, per germline. Trimming cost V 5 bases and J 8 bases; bases outside gene matches: 14. This CDR3 is built from 16 residues.

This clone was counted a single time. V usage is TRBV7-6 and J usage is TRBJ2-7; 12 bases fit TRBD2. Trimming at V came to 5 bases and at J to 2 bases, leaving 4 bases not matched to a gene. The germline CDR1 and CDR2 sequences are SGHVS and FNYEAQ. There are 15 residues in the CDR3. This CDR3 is CASSELAGGAYEQYF. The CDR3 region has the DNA TGTGCCAGCAGCGAACTAGCGGGAGGCGCCTACGAGCAGTACTTC. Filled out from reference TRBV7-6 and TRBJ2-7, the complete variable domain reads GAGVSQSPRYKVTKRGQDVALRCDPISGHVSLYWYRQALGQGPEFLTYFNYEAQQDKSGLPNDRFSAERPEGSISTLTIQRTEQRDSAMYRCASSELAGGAYEQYFGPGTRLTVT.

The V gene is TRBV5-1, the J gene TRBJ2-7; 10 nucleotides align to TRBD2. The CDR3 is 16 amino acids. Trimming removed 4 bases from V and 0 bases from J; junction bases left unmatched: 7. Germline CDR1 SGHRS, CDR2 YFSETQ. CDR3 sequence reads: CASSLTSGASSYEQYF. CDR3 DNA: TGCGCCAGCAGCCTTACTAGCGGGGCGAGCTCCTACGAGCAGTACTTC.

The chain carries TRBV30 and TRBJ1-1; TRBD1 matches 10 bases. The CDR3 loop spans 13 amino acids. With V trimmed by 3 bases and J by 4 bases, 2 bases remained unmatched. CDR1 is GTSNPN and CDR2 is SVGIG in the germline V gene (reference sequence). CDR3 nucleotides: TGTGCCTGGAGCGGACAGGGGGGCACTGAAGCTTTCTTT. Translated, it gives CAWSGQGGTEAFF.

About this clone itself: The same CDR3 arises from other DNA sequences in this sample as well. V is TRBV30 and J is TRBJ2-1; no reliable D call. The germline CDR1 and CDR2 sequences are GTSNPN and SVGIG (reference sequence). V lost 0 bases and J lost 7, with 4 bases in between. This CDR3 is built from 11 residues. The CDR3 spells CAWSVLNEQFF. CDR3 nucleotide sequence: TGTGCCTGGAGTGTACTAAATGAGCAGTTCTTC.

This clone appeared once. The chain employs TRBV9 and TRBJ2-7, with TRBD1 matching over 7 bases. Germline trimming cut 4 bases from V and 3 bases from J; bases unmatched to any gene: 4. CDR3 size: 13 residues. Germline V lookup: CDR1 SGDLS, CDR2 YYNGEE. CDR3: CASSRGLSYEQYF. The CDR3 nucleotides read TGTGCCAGCAGCAGGGGGCTGAGCTACGAGCAGTACTTC.

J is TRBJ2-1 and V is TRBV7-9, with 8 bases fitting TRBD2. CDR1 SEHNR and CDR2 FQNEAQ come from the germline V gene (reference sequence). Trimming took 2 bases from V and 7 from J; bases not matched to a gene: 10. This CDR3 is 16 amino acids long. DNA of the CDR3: TGTGCCAGCAGCTTAATGTCGGGAGGGCCAAGGAATGAGCAGTTCTTC. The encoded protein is CASSLMSGGPRNEQFF.

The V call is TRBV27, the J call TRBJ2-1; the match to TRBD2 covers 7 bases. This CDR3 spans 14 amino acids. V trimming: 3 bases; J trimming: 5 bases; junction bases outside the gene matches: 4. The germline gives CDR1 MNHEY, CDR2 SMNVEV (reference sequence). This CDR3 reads CASSFREGNNEQFF. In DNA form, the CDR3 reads TGTGCCAGCAGTTTTAGGGAGGGTAACAATGAGCAGTTCTTC.

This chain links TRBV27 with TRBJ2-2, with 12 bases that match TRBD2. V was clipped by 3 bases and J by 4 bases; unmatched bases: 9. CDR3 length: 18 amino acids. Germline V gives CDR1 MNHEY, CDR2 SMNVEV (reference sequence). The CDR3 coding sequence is TGTGCCAGCAGTTTGGGCGGACTAGCGGGAAAAATCACCGGGGAGCTGTTTTTT. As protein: CASSLGGLAGKITGELFF.

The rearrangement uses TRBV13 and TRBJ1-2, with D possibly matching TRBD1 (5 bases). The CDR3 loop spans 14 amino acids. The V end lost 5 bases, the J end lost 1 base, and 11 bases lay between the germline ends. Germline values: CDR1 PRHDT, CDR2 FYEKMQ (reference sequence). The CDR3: CASSTHQGNYGYTF. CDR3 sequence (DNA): TGTGCCAGCAGCACCCATCAGGGTAACTATGGCTACACCTTC.

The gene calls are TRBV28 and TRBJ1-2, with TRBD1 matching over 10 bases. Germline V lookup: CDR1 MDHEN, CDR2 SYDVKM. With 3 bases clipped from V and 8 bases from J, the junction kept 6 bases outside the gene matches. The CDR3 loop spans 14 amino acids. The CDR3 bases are TGTGCCAGCAGTTTGGACAGGGGGAGACGGGGCTACACCTTC. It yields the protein CASSLDRGRRGYTF.

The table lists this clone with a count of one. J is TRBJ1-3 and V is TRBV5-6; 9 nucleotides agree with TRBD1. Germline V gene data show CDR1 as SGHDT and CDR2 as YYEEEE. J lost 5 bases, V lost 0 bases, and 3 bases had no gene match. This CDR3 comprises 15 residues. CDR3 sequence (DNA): TGTGCCAGCAGCTTGGACGGGACAGGGAGAAACACCATATATTTT. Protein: CASSLDGTGRNTIYF. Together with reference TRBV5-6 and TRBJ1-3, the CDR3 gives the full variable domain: DAGVTQSPTHLIKTRGQQVTLRCSPKSGHDTVSWYQQALGQGPQFIFQYYEEEERQRGNFPDRFSGHQFPNYSSELNVNALLLGDSALYLCASSLDGTGRNTIYFGEGSWLTVV.

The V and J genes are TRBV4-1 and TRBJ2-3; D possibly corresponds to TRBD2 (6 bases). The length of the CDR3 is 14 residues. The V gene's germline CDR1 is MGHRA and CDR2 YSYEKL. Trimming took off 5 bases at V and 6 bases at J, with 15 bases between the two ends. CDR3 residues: CASSWGLSGDTQYF. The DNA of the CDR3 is TGCGCCAGCAGCTGGGGACTCAGCGGGGATACGCAGTATTTT.